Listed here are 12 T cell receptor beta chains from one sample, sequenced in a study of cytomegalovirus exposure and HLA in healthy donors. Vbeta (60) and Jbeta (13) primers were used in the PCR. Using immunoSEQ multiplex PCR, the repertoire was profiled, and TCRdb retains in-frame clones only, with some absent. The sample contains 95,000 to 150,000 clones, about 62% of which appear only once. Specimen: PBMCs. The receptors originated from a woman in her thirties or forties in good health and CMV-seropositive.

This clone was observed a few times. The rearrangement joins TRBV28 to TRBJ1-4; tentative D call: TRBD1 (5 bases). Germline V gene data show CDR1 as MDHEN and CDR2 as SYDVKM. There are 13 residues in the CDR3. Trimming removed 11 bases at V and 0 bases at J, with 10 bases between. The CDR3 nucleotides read TGTGCCGCCGGGGGAACAACTAATGAAAAACTGTTTTTT. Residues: CAAGGTTNEKLFF.

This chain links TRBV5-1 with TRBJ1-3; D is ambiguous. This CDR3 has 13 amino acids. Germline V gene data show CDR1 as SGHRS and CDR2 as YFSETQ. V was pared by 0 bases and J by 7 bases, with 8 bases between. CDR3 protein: CASSLGGDNTIYF. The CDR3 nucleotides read TGCGCCAGCAGCTTGGGGGGAGACAACACCATATATTTT.

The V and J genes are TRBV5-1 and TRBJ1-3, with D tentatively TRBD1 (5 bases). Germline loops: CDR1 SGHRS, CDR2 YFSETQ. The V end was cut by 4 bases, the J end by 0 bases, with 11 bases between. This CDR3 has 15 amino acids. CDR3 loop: CASSTQTASGNTIYF. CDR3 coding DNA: TGCGCCAGCAGCACACAGACAGCCTCTGGAAACACCATATATTTT.

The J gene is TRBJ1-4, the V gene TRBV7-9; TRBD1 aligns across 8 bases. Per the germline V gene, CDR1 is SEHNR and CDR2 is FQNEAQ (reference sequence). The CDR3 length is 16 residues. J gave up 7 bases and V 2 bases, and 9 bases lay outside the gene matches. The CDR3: CASSLNWTGRFEKLFF. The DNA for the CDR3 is TGTGCCAGCAGCTTAAACTGGACAGGGAGGTTTGAAAAACTGTTTTTT.

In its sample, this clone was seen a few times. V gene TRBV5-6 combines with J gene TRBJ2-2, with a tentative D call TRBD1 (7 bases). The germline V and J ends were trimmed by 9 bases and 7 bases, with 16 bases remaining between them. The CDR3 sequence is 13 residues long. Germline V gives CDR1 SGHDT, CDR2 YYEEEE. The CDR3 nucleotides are TGTGCCACTCAGCCAGGGGGAGGCGGGGAGCTGTTTTTT. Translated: CATQPGGGGELFF.

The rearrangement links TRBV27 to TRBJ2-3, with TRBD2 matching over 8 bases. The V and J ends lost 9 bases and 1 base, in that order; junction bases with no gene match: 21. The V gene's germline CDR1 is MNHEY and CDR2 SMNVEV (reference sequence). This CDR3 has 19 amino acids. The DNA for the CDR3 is TGTGCCAGTCTACCGGGACTAGGCACACTAGGGTGGCGCACAGATACGCAGTATTTT. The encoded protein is CASLPGLGTLGWRTDTQYF.

CDR3: CASRGTAYEQYF. In DNA form, the CDR3 reads TGTGCCAGTAGAGGGACAGCTTACGAGCAGTACTTC. The J gene is TRBJ2-7, the V gene TRBV19; 7 bases map to TRBD1. With V trimmed by 6 bases and J by 4 bases, 3 bases remained unmatched. CDR1 and CDR2 (germline): LNHDA, SQIVND (reference sequence). CDR3 size: 12 residues.

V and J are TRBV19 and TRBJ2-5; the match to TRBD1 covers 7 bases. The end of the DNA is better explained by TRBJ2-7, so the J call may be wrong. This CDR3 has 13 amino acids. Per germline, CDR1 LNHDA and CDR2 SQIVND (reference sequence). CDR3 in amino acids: CASRGDRAYEQYF. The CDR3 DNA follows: TGTGCCAGTAGGGGGGACAGAGCTTACGAGCAGTACTTC.

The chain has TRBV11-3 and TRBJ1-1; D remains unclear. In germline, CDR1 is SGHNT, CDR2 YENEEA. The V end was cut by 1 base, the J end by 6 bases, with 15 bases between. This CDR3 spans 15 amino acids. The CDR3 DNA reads TGTGCCAGCAGCTTAGCCCGCGGCAGCGCGGCTGAAGCTTTCTTT. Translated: CASSLARGSAAEAFF.

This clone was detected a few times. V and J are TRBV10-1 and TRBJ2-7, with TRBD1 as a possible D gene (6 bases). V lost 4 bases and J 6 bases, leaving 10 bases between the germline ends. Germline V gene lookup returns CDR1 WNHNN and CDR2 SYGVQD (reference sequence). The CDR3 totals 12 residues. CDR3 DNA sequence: TGCGCCAGCAGTGGTGGGGGCGGCGAGCAGTACTTC. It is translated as CASSGGGGEQYF.

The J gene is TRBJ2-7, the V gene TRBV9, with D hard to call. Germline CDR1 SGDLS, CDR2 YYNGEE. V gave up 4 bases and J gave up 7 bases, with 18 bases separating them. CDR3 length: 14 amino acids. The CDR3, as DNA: TGTGCCAGCAGCTTAATTTCGTCTAGTAAAGAGCAGTACTTC. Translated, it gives CASSLISSSKEQYF.

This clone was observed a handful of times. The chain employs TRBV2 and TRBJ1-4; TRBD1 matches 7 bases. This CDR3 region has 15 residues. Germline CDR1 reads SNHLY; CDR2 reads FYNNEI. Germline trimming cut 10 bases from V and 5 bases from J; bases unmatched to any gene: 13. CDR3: CAIVPTGAPNEKLFF. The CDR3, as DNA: TGTGCCATCGTTCCCACAGGGGCCCCAAATGAAAAACTGTTTTTT.